A single sample is the source of the 25 T cell receptor beta chains below, sequenced in a study of human T cells and chemical hapten exposure. MiXCR, run by TCRdb on the RACE reads, gives a single entry per CDR3 protein. The table records 300,000 to 450,000 distinct CDR3 sequences, approximately 5.1% of them present only once. The sample's time point: patch test 1, 2 weeks after DPC sensitization. Noted treatment: therapeutic diphenylcyclopropenone sensitization with weekly scalp DPC. The sequences come from whole blood, collected in connection with sensitization to the hapten diphenylcyclopropenone (DPC). These receptor sequences come from a woman between 45 and 60 years old with alopecia areata. Some clones in this sample may be carry-over from other donors' samples.

In its sample, this clonotype was seen many times. The chain has TRBV6-2 or TRBV6-3 and TRBJ2-3; D possibly corresponds to TRBD1 (5 bases). Germline V gives CDR1 MNHEY, CDR2 SVGEGT. The CDR3 is 14 residues long. Trimming left V 6 bases short and J 4 bases short, with 14 bases between. The CDR3 is CASRNRLTADTQYF. As DNA, the CDR3 is TGTGCCAGCAGAAACAGGTTGACGGCAGATACGCAGTATTTT.

This clonotype has a count of ten or more. The rearrangement links TRBV7-2 to TRBJ1-6; D is unresolved. This CDR3 comprises 13 residues. With 5 bases removed from V and 7 bases from J, the gap between germline ends came to 9 bases. Germline V gene lookup returns CDR1 SGHTA and CDR2 FQGNSA. The chain's CDR3 is CASSPMENSPLHF. Written as DNA, the CDR3 is TGTGCCAGCAGCCCTATGGAGAATTCACCCCTCCACTTT.

This clonotype was picked up many times. This chain links TRBV4-3 with TRBJ2-1; 10 bases fit TRBD2. V trimming: 6 bases; J trimming: 2 bases; junction bases outside the gene matches: 7. Germline V gene data show CDR1 as LGHNA and CDR2 as YSLEER. The CDR3 sequence is 16 residues long. The CDR3 loop is CASSKQTSGPYNEQFF. DNA for the CDR3: TGCGCCAGCAGTAAACAGACTAGCGGGCCCTACAATGAGCAGTTCTTC.

A remark on this clonotype: The junction departs from the called germline gene at one end, perhaps through a read error. The genes are TRBV12-3 or TRBV12-4 and TRBJ1-2; tentatively, D is TRBD1 (5 bases). The CDR3 loop spans 15 amino acids. As DNA, the CDR3 is TGTGCCAGCAGTTTTTGGGACCGTATTAACTATGGCTACACCTTT. Residues: CASSFWDRINYGYTF.

This clonotype came up many times. CDR3 nucleotide sequence: TGTGCCAGCACCCCCGTGACAGGACCCTACGAGCAGTACTTC. As protein: CASTPVTGPYEQYF. The chain uses TRBV27 and TRBJ2-7; tentative D call: TRBD1 (6 bases). The germline V and J ends were trimmed by 7 bases and 2 bases, with 15 bases remaining between them. The CDR3 has 14 amino acids. CDR1 and CDR2 (germline): MNHEY, SMNVEV (reference sequence).

The V gene is TRBV14, the J gene TRBJ1-1, with 9 bases lining up with TRBD1. Germline CDR1 SGHDN, CDR2 FVKESK. CDR3 size: 14 residues. J gave up 4 bases and V 1 base, and 1 base lay outside the gene matches. The CDR3 coding sequence is TGTGCCAGCAGCCAAGTGGACAGGGGCACTGAAGCTTTCTTT. Protein product: CASSQVDRGTEAFF.

The sample holds many counts of this clonotype. The CDR3 sequence is CSVELVGSQGQFF. CDR3 sequence (DNA): TGCAGCGTTGAGCTCGTCGGTAGTCAGGGCCAGTTCTTC. The rearrangement links TRBV29-1 to TRBJ2-1; D perhaps matches TRBD1 (5 bases). Looked up from germline, CDR1 is SQVTM and CDR2 is ANQGSEA. Trimming cost V 3 bases and J 13 bases, with 19 bases left between them. The CDR3 has 13 amino acids.

This clonotype has more than one count but fewer than ten. The V and J genes are TRBV29-1 and TRBJ2-1; a weak D match, TRBD1 (6 bases). V was cut by 3 bases and J by 11 bases, with 8 bases left in between. Germline V lookup: CDR1 SQVTM, CDR2 ANQGSEA. The CDR3 is made up of 10 amino acids. Here the CDR3 reads CSVEWDKQFF. Written as DNA, the CDR3 is TGCAGCGTTGAGTGGGACAAGCAGTTCTTC.

This rearrangement joins TRBV3-1 to TRBJ2-7, with 10 bases that match TRBD2. Germline V CDR1 and CDR2: LGHDT, YNNKEL (reference sequence). V gave up 2 bases and J gave up 2 bases; unmatched junction bases: 3. The CDR3 covers 15 residues. CDR3 nucleotides: TGTGCCAGCAGCCAAACTCTAGCGGGAGCCTACGAGCAGTACTTC. Translating it yields CASSQTLAGAYEQYF.

This clonotype occurred many times. The chain has TRBV3-1 and TRBJ2-7, with TRBD2 matching over 8 bases. The CDR3 has 18 residues. Trimming cost V 1 base and J 3 bases; bases outside gene matches: 14. Germline V CDR1 and CDR2: LGHDT, YNNKEL (reference sequence). The CDR3 protein is CASSQAPPAGADNYEQYF. CDR3 DNA sequence: TGTGCCAGCAGCCAAGCCCCCCCAGCGGGGGCAGACAACTACGAGCAGTACTTC.

The table lists this clonotype with a few counts. The V call is TRBV3-1, the J call TRBJ2-2, with TRBD1 identical over 8 bases. Germline-derived CDR1 and CDR2 are LGHDT and YNNKEL (reference sequence). V trimming: 4 bases; J trimming: 5 bases; junction bases outside the gene matches: 12. This CDR3 contains 17 residues. As DNA, the CDR3 is TGTGCCAGCAGCCCAACCCCGGGACAGGAGTCGACCGGGGAGCTGTTTTTT. Residues: CASSPTPGQESTGELFF. The full variable domain, its missing parts supplied by reference TRBV3-1 and TRBJ2-2, is DTAVSQTPKYLVTQMGNDKSIKCEQNLGHDTMYWYKQDSKKFLKIMFSYNNKELIINETVPNRFSPKSPDKAHLNLHINSLELGDSAVYFCASSPTPGQESTGELFFGEGSRLTVL.

The rearrangement uses TRBV7-9 and TRBJ2-7; the match to TRBD1 covers 7 bases. CDR3 size: 16 residues. Germline V gene data show CDR1 as SEHNR and CDR2 as FQNEAQ (reference sequence). V dropped 6 bases and J dropped 7; count of bases not matched to a gene: 18. CDR3 protein: CASSITGVNIPREQYF. The CDR3 region has the DNA TGTGCCAGCAGTATAACAGGGGTCAACATTCCTAGGGAGCAGTACTTC.

This clonotype was recorded at least ten times. J is TRBJ1-5 and V is TRBV7-2; unclear D gene. Germline lookup yields CDR1 SGHTA and CDR2 FQGNSA. With 1 base removed from V and 7 bases from J, the gap between germline ends came to 8 bases. The CDR3 totals 13 residues. Here the CDR3 reads CASSLGTEQPQHF. The CDR3 nucleotides are TGTGCCAGCAGCTTAGGTACAGAACAGCCCCAGCATTTT.

This clonotype has at least ten counts. V gene TRBV7-9 combines with J gene TRBJ2-2, with TRBD1 matching over 9 bases. V lost 2 bases to trimming and J lost 7 bases; unmatched junction nucleotides: 11. Germline V gives CDR1 SEHNR, CDR2 FQNEAQ (reference sequence). The length of the CDR3 is 17 residues. Here the CDR3 reads CASSLPDQGQGRGELFF. CDR3 nucleotides: TGTGCCAGCAGCTTACCCGACCAGGGACAGGGACGCGGGGAGCTGTTTTTT.

In this sample, this clonotype turned up many times. V gene TRBV5-1 combines with J gene TRBJ1-1; the match to TRBD1 covers 7 bases. The germline gives CDR1 SGHRS, CDR2 YFSETQ. Trimming removed 4 bases from V and 12 bases from J; junction bases left unmatched: 6. CDR3 length equals 11 residues. The CDR3 DNA reads as TGCGCCAGCAGCCAGGACAGGAGACCTTTCTTT. This gives the protein CASSQDRRPFF.

There are a few counts of this clonotype. The chain is built from TRBV20-1 and TRBJ2-3; D could derive from TRBD1 or TRBD2 (6 bases each). The CDR3 has 16 residues. V was cut by 0 bases and J by 7 bases, with 20 bases left in between. Germline CDR1 and CDR2: DFQATT and SNEGSKA (reference sequence). CDR3 sequence: CSARDRGAASANTQYF. The CDR3 bases are TGCAGTGCTAGAGATAGGGGGGCGGCCAGTGCAAATACGCAGTATTTT.

In this sample, this clonotype turned up many times. The genes are TRBV5-1 and TRBJ1-5; maybe TRBD1 (6 bases). CDR3 length: 15 amino acids. V was clipped by 0 bases and J by 2 bases, with 9 bases between them. Germline loops: CDR1 SGHRS, CDR2 YFSETQ. The DNA of the CDR3 is TGCGCCAGCAGCTTGGGGGCAGGGGGCAATCAGCCCCAGCATTTT. Encoded protein: CASSLGAGGNQPQHF. Filled out from reference TRBV5-1 and TRBJ1-5, the complete variable domain reads KAGVTQTPRYLIKTRGQQVTLSCSPISGHRSVSWYQQTPGQGLQFLFEYFSETQRNKGNFPGRFSGRQFSNSRSEMNVSTLELGDSALYLCASSLGAGGNQPQHFGDGTRLSIL.

In its sample, this clonotype was seen many times. CDR3 DNA: TGTGCCAGCAGCCGTCGATCAAGCTACGAGCAGTACTTC. It translates to CASSRRSSYEQYF. V is TRBV14 and J is TRBJ2-7; no clear D gene. V was cut by 4 bases and J by 3 bases, with 10 bases left in between. The CDR3 length is 13 residues. Germline V gives CDR1 SGHDN, CDR2 FVKESK.

This clonotype was seen at least ten times. The CDR3: CASKGTGGGKLFF. CDR3 bases: TGTGCCAGCAAAGGGACAGGGGGCGGAAAACTGTTTTTT. The chain employs TRBV2 and TRBJ1-4; 12 bases line up with TRBD1. The germline V gene encodes CDR1 SNHLY and CDR2 FYNNEI. The V segment lost 7 bases and the J segment 10 bases; nucleotides outside the gene matches: 4. The CDR3 totals 13 residues.

This clonotype was observed at least ten times. The chain links TRBV7-8 to TRBJ2-1; no reliable D call. CDR1 SGHVS and CDR2 FQNEAQ come from the germline V gene. This CDR3 region has 16 residues. Trimming took 8 bases from V and 3 from J, leaving 20 bases between them. CDR3 in amino acids: CASDVTPGAFYNEQFF. CDR3 bases: TGTGCCAGCGACGTTACCCCAGGCGCTTTCTACAATGAGCAGTTCTTC.

This rearrangement joins TRBV12-3 or TRBV12-4 to TRBJ1-6, with 9 bases lining up with TRBD1. V shed 7 bases, J shed 10 bases, and the junction held 8 bases outside the gene matches. The length of the CDR3 is 14 residues. The CDR3 loop is CASTYTGGKSPLHF. The CDR3 nucleotides read TGTGCCAGCACTTACACAGGGGGCAAATCACCCCTCCACTTT.

The rearrangement joins TRBV24-1 to TRBJ2-2; no definite D call. Germline V lookup: CDR1 KGHDR, CDR2 SFDVKD. CDR3 length: 15 residues. Deletions cut 2 bases from V and 3 bases from J, with 9 bases between. CDR3 sequence: CATSDSSEYTGELFF. The CDR3, as DNA: TGTGCCACCAGTGATTCATCAGAGTACACCGGGGAGCTGTTTTTT.

This clonotype was seen at least ten times. The chain is built from TRBV7-3 and TRBJ2-5, with 7 bases identical to TRBD2. Germline V CDR1 and CDR2: SGHTA, FQGTGA. The V segment lost 2 bases and the J segment 1 base; nucleotides outside the gene matches: 4. The CDR3 totals 15 residues. CDR3 protein: CASSLSGGAQETQYF. In nucleotides, the CDR3 is TGTGCCAGCAGCTTATCGGGGGGAGCCCAAGAGACCCAGTACTTC.

This clonotype was observed at least ten times. J is TRBJ1-4 and V is TRBV7-6; D remains ambiguous. V was shortened by 5 bases and J by 4 bases, with 17 bases between the two germline ends. CDR1 and CDR2 (germline): SGHVS, FNYEAQ. This CDR3 has 16 amino acids. CDR3 in DNA: TGTGCCAGCAGCCCAGCGTGGCAGGACTTTAATGAAAAACTGTTTTTT. This translates into CASSPAWQDFNEKLFF.

V usage is TRBV6-2 or TRBV6-3 and J usage is TRBJ2-1; TRBD2 matches 8 bases. The CDR3 runs to 14 residues. Germline V lookup: CDR1 MNHEY, CDR2 SVGEGT. V lost 5 bases to trimming and J lost 6 bases; unmatched junction nucleotides: 6. The CDR3 bases are TGTGCCAGCAGTCATCAGACTAGCGTCAATGAGCAGTTCTTC. The encoded protein is CASSHQTSVNEQFF.